This T cell receptor beta chain was recorded in a study of PD-1 blockade in classical Hodgkin lymphoma. General observations from the study: Complete responders showed a baseline diversity that resembled the diversity of newly diagnosed patients.

Concerning this clone: What it binds is not known.

Each patient experienced a relapse that followed autologous stem cell transplantation, and brentuximab vedotin exposure varied. Clones were sequenced by immunoSEQ multiplex PCR, and TCRdb holds only the in-frame ones, with some missing. The sample consists of 90,000 to 95,000 clones, roughly 89% of them appearing once. The sequence derives from a human donor with classical Hodgkin lymphoma. The source was peripheral blood mononuclear cells (PBMCs), collected before the second cycle of nivolumab.

This chain's CDR3 is CASSWRGGNEQFF. The DNA for the CDR3 is TGTGCCAGCAGCTGGAGGGGGGGCAATGAGCAGTTCTTC. The chain links TRBV11-3 to TRBJ2-1; TRBD2 might be the D (7 bases). The CDR3 extends over 13 amino acids. CDR1 is SGHNT, CDR2 YENEEA, per germline. The V and J ends lost 4 bases and 6 bases respectively, with 10 bases between them.